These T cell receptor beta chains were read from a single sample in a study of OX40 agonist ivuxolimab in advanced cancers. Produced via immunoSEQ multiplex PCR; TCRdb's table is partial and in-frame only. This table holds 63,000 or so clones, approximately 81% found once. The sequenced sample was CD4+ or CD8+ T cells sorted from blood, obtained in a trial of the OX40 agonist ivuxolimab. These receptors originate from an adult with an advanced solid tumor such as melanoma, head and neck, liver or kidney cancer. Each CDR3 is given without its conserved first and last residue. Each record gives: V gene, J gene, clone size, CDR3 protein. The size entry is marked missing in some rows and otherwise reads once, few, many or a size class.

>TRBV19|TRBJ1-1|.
ASSIPFRGGDTEAF
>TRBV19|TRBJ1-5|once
ASSTERGRSNQPQH
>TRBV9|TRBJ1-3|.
ASSVGVGGNTIY
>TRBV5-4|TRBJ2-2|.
ASSLVEGTGELF
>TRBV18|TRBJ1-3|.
ASSPQGVSGNTIY
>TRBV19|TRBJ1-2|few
ASRPTGEGIGYT
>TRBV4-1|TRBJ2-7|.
ASSQQQGLNEQY
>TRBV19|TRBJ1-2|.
ASSNTGTGGWGYT
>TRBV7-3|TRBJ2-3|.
ASSCWFRDRARNTQY
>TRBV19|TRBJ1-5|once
ASSTGTGYNQPQH
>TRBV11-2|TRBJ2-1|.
ASSRGDGNEQF
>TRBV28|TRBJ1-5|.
ASSSRQGLNQPQH
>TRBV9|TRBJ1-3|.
ASSLPTGGLTSSGNTIY
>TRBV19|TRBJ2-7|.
ASSARTGPHEQY
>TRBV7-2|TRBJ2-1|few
ASSLGTSGRARRNEQF
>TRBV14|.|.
ASSQDKGTSGVYEQY
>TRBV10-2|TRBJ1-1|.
ASSESVNTEAF
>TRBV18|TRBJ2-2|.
ASSRGDRYTGELF
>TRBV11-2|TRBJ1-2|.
ASSLDGQIGYT
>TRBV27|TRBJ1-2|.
ASRQIGTPYGYT
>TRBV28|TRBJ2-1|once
ASSLRLANEQF
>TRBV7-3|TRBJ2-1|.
ASSQGAGGRQF
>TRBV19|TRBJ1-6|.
ASIWTGANNSPLH
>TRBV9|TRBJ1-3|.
ASSVATEVTGNTIY
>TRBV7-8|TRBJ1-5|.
ASRPNRGREQPQH
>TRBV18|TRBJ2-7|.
ASSPLGTDYEQY
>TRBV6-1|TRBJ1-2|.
ASSSLGTGFRLT
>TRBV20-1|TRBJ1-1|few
SAVGGTEAF
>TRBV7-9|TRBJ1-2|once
ASSYGQGALAYGYT
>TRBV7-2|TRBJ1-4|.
ASSRPPPNHEKLF
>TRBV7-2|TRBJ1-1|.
ASSLVGTENTEAF
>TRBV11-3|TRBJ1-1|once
ASSITGGTEAF
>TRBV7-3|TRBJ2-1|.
ASSQGHSSYNEQF
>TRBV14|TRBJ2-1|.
ASSQFRPGGSYNEQF
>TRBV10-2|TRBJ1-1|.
ASSEMGANEAF
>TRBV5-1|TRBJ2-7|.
ASSTNRGRGYEQY
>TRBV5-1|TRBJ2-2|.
ASSLGVNTGELF